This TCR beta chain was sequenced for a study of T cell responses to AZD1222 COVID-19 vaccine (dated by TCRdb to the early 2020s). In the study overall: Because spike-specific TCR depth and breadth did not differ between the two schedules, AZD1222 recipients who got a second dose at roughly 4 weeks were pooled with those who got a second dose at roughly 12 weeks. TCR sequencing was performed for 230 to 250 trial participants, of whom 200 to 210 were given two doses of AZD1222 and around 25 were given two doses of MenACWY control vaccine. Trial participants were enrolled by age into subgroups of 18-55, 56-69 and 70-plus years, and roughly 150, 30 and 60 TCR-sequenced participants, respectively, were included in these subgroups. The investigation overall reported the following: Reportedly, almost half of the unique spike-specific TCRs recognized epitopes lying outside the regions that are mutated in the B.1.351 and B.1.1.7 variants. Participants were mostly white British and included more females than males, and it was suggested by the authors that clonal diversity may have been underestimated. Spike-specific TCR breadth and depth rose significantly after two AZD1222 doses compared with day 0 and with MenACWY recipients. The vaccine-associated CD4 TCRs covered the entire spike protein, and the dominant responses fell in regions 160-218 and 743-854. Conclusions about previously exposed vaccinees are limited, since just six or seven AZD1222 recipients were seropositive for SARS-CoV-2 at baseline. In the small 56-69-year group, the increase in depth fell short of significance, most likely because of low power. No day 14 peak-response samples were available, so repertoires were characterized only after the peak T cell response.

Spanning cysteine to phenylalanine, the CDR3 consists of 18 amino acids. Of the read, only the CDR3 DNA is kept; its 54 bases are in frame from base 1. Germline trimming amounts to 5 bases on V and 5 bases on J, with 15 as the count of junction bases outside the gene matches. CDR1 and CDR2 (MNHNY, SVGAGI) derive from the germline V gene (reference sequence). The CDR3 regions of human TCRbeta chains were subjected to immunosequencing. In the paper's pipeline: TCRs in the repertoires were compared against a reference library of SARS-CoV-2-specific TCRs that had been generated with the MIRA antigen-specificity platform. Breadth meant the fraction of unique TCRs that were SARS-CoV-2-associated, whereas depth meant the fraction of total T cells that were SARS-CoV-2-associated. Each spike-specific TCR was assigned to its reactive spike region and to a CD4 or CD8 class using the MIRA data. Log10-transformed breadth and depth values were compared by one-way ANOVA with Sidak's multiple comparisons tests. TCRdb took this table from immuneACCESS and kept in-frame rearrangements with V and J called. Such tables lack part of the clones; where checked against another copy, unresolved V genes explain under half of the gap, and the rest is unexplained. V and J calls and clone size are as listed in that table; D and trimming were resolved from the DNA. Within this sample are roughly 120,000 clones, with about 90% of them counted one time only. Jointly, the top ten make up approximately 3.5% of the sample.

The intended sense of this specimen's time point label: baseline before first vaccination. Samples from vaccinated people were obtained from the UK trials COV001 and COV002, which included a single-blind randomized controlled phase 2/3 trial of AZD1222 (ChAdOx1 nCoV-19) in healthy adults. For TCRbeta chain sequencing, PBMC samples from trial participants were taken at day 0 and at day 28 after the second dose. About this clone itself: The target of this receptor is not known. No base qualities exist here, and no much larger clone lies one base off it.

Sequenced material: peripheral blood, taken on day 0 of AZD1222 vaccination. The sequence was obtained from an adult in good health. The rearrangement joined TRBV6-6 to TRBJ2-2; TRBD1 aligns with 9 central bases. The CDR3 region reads CASSPGPGQGYRTGELFF. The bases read TGTGCCAGCAGTCCTGGGCCGGGACAGGGTTATCGGACCGGGGAGCTGTTTTTT.